What follows are 25 T cell receptor beta chains derived from one specimen sequenced in a study of cytotoxic CD8 clonotypes in ibrutinib-treated CLL. The protocol was immunoSEQ multiplex PCR, while the TCRdb copy is restricted to in-frame clones and leaves out a portion. The sample contains roughly 45,000 clones, over 60% of which appear only once. The source was PBMCs, collected after 24 months of ibrutinib treatment. These receptor sequences come from a human donor with chronic lymphocytic leukemia.

The CDR3 region is CASSVGTHSYNEQFF. The CDR3 DNA is TGTGCCAGCAGTGTAGGGACTCACTCCTACAATGAGCAGTTCTTC. The chain carries TRBV6-1 and TRBJ2-1, with D tentatively TRBD2 (6 bases). Germline V gene data show CDR1 as MNHNS and CDR2 as SASEGT. V dropped 4 bases and J dropped 0 bases, with 10 bases sitting between them. This CDR3 comprises 15 residues.

The chain links TRBV6-6 to TRBJ2-1, with 12 bases matching TRBD2. This CDR3 has 15 amino acids. Germline CDR1 MNHNY, CDR2 SVGAGI (reference sequence). The ends lost 8 bases at V and 9 bases at J; junction bases unmatched: 11. The CDR3 protein is CASARPSGGAAEQFF. The CDR3 DNA reads as TGTGCCAGCGCCCGGCCTAGCGGGGGGGCTGCTGAGCAGTTCTTC.

In its sample, this clone was seen a few times. The chain carries TRBV6-5 and TRBJ1-5; 10 bases line up with TRBD1. The CDR3 consists of 14 residues. Germline CDR1 reads MNHEY; CDR2 reads SVGAGI. V shed 5 bases and J 6 bases; nucleotides not matched to a gene: 4. The CDR3: CASSRDRGGQPQHF. CDR3 nucleotides: TGTGCCAGCAGTAGGGACAGGGGAGGTCAGCCCCAGCATTTT.

This clone was seen just once. The chain is built from TRBV2 and TRBJ2-2; D possibly matches TRBD1 or TRBD2 (5 bases each). CDR3 length: 14 amino acids. Trimming left V 6 bases short and J 6 bases short, with 14 bases between. Looked up from germline, CDR1 is SNHLY and CDR2 is FYNNEI. The CDR3 here is CASSDGTYPGELFF. In nucleotides, the CDR3 is TGTGCCAGCAGCGACGGGACGTATCCCGGGGAGCTGTTTTTT.

This clone was recorded once. V usage is TRBV29-1 and J usage is TRBJ1-1; a weak D match, TRBD1 (6 bases). This CDR3 comprises 13 residues. Germline CDR1 and CDR2: SQVTM and ANQGSEA. V was cut by 7 bases and J by 5 bases, with 17 bases left in between. CDR3 DNA: TGCAGCGGGGGCGAGGGGGGAGGTACTGAAGCTTTCTTT. It translates to CSGGEGGGTEAFF.

The V and J genes are TRBV5-1 and TRBJ2-7; D call uncertain. V lost 4 bases to trimming and J lost 0 bases, with 17 bases between them. The CDR3 length is 16 residues. The germline CDR1 and CDR2 sequences are SGHRS and YFSETQ. For the CDR3, the DNA is TGCGCCAGCAGCCCCGGAACACTCCTCAGCTCCTACGAGCAGTACTTC. Protein: CASSPGTLLSSYEQYF.

This clone was counted only a few times. J is TRBJ2-5 and V is TRBV5-1; TRBD2 matches at 8 bases. The CDR3 covers 14 residues. V was clipped by 4 bases and J by 1 base; unmatched bases: 3. Germline CDR1 reads SGHRS; CDR2 reads YFSETQ. As DNA, the CDR3 is TGCGCCAGCAGCGTCCGGGGGGGCCAAGAGACCCAGTACTTC. It encodes CASSVRGGQETQYF.

The chain couples TRBV19 to TRBJ1-5; 7 bases match TRBD1. V lost 3 bases to trimming and J lost 4 bases; unmatched junction nucleotides: 6. The CDR3 runs to 15 residues. Per germline, CDR1 LNHDA and CDR2 SQIVND (reference sequence). The CDR3, as DNA: TGTGCCAGTAGTATTGAGGGACAGCTAAATCAGCCCCAGCATTTT. Protein product: CASSIEGQLNQPQHF.

The V gene is TRBV7-8, the J gene TRBJ2-1, with D tentatively TRBD2 (6 bases). The CDR3 is 15 amino acids. Germline assignment: CDR1 SGHVS and CDR2 FQNEAQ. Deletions cut 4 bases from V and 5 bases from J, with 15 bases between. The CDR3 bases are TGTGCCAGCAGCTGGCGGGGCGGGGCTCACAATGAGCAGTTCTTC. Protein sequence: CASSWRGGAHNEQFF.

V gene TRBV30 combines with J gene TRBJ2-1, with TRBD1 identical over 7 bases. V lost 2 bases, J lost 6 bases, and 4 bases stayed unmatched. The CDR3 has 13 amino acids. Germline assignment: CDR1 GTSNPN and CDR2 SVGIG (reference sequence). The CDR3 is CAWSQDRFNEQFF. CDR3 DNA sequence: TGTGCCTGGAGTCAGGACAGGTTCAATGAGCAGTTCTTC. Variable domain in full (rest from reference TRBV30 and TRBJ2-1): SQTIHQWPATLVQPVGSPLSLECTVEGTSNPNLYWYRQAAGRGLQLLFYSVGIGQISSEVPQNLSASRPQDRQFILSSKKLLLSDSGFYLCAWSQDRFNEQFFGPGTRLTVL.

The V call is TRBV20-1, the J call TRBJ2-7; 8 bases align to TRBD1. This CDR3 region has 11 residues. CDR1 is DFQATT, CDR2 SNEGSKA, per germline (reference sequence). The V gene end was trimmed by 6 bases and the J gene end by 11 bases; junction bases not matched to a gene: 9. CDR3 region: CSAPDRVEEYF. The CDR3 DNA sequence: TGCAGTGCACCGGACAGGGTGGAGGAGTACTTC.

This sequence joins TRBV7-9 and TRBJ2-5; D gene ambiguous. Deletions cut 6 bases from V and 2 bases from J, with 16 bases between. There are 15 residues in the CDR3. Germline CDR1 SEHNR, CDR2 FQNEAQ (reference sequence). CDR3 in amino acids: CASREEVSIQETQYF. CDR3 nucleotides: TGTGCCAGCAGGGAAGAGGTCTCAATTCAAGAGACCCAGTACTTC.

The rearrangement joins TRBV28 to TRBJ1-2; 8 bases map to TRBD1. With 1 base clipped from V and 4 bases from J, the junction kept 5 bases outside the gene matches. CDR3 length equals 15 residues. The germline V gene has CDR1 MDHEN and CDR2 SYDVKM. The CDR3 loop reads CASSLSTGGTYGYTF. CDR3 DNA: TGTGCCAGCAGTTTATCCACAGGGGGAACCTATGGCTACACCTTC.

This chain links TRBV12-5 with TRBJ1-3; D gene ambiguous. V was cut by 1 base and J by 4 bases, with 11 bases left in between. The CDR3 is made up of 15 amino acids. The germline V gene has CDR1 LGHNT and CDR2 FRNRAP. The CDR3 DNA reads TGTGCTAGTGGTTTGGACCCAACTCGCGGAAACACCATATATTTT. Translation gives CASGLDPTRGNTIYF.

CDR3: CASSFPPGGSGSYFNQPQHF. In nucleotides, the CDR3 is TGTGCCAGTAGTTTCCCCCCGGGAGGGTCGGGGTCTTATTTCAATCAGCCCCAGCATTTT. The chain recombines TRBV19 with TRBJ1-5, with D unresolved. V lost 5 bases and J 3 bases, leaving 29 bases between the germline ends. CDR1 LNHDA and CDR2 SQIVND come from the germline V gene (reference sequence). The CDR3 runs 20 residues.

This sequence joins TRBV19 and TRBJ1-6; D possibly corresponds to TRBD1 (5 bases). The V end lost 3 bases, the J end lost 4 bases, and 13 bases lay between the germline ends. The CDR3 has 16 residues. The V gene's germline CDR1 is LNHDA and CDR2 SQIVND (reference sequence). CDR3 sequence: CASSMGLGTYNSPLHF. The CDR3 bases are TGTGCCAGTAGTATGGGCTTGGGGACTTATAATTCACCCCTCCACTTT.

This sequence joins TRBV2 and TRBJ2-1, with 14 bases aligning to TRBD2. This CDR3 has 15 residues. Germline CDR1 and CDR2: SNHLY and FYNNEI. The ends lost 1 base at V and 9 bases at J; junction bases unmatched: 2. The CDR3 spells CASSEVGLAGVEQFF. The CDR3 DNA reads as TGTGCCAGCAGTGAAGTGGGACTAGCGGGAGTTGAGCAGTTCTTC.

The chain uses TRBV19 and TRBJ1-1, with a possible D match to TRBD1 (5 bases). V lost 7 bases and J lost 5, with 17 bases in between. Per the germline V gene, CDR1 is LNHDA and CDR2 is SQIVND (reference sequence). This CDR3 contains 14 residues. The CDR3: CASKRDGPGTEAFF. The CDR3 nucleotides are TGTGCCAGTAAGAGGGACGGTCCTGGTACTGAAGCTTTCTTT.

The chain has TRBV5-6 and TRBJ2-5, with D maybe TRBD1 (6 bases). Trimming stripped 1 base from V and 4 bases from J, with 8 bases between. The CDR3 has 13 amino acids. CDR1 is SGHDT and CDR2 is YYEEEE in the germline V gene. CDR3: CASSLRGLETQYF. Written as DNA, the CDR3 is TGTGCCAGCAGCTTGAGGGGGTTAGAGACCCAGTACTTC.

This clone was counted once. The chain joins TRBV7-8 to TRBJ2-7, with 13 bases fitting TRBD2. The CDR3 totals 16 residues. The J segment lost 4 bases and the V segment lost 5 bases, leaving 8 bases of the junction unmatched. Germline V gene data show CDR1 as SGHVS and CDR2 as FQNEAQ. Here the CDR3 reads CASSLGTSGKGYEQYF. The CDR3 DNA reads TGTGCCAGCAGCCTAGGGACTAGCGGGAAAGGTTACGAGCAGTACTTC.

V and J are TRBV5-1 and TRBJ2-7, with D possibly matching TRBD2 (6 bases). Trimming removed 4 bases at V and 2 bases at J, with 13 bases between. From germline, CDR1 is SGHRS and CDR2 YFSETQ. The CDR3 contains 14 residues. Here the CDR3 DNA reads TGCGCCAGCAGCGACCTCGGGGGAACCTACGAGCAGTACTTC. It translates to CASSDLGGTYEQYF.

This clone has just a few counts. V gene TRBV5-6 combines with J gene TRBJ2-2, with TRBD1 as a possible D gene (5 bases). V was clipped by 4 bases and J by 1 base, with 8 bases between them. CDR1 and CDR2 (germline): SGHDT, YYEEEE. The CDR3 is 14 amino acids. The CDR3 loop is CASSMTENTGELFF. The CDR3 DNA reads as TGTGCCAGCAGCATGACAGAGAACACCGGGGAGCTGTTTTTT.

This clone was recorded a few times. V and J are TRBV6-6 and TRBJ1-6; 8 nucleotides line up with TRBD1. Trimming cost V 6 bases and J 5 bases; bases outside gene matches: 3. The germline V gene encodes CDR1 MNHNY and CDR2 SVGAGI (reference sequence). The CDR3 extends over 14 amino acids. The CDR3 loop reads CASRRTGNNSPLHF. The DNA of the CDR3 is TGTGCCAGCAGGAGGACAGGGAATAATTCACCCCTCCACTTT.

This chain uses TRBV5-1 with TRBJ1-2; unclear D gene. From germline, CDR1 is SGHRS and CDR2 YFSETQ. V gave up 0 bases and J gave up 8 bases, with 14 bases separating them. CDR3 length equals 14 residues. The CDR3 bases are TGCGCCAGCAGCTTGGCCTCGGCCCCCGGGGGCTACACCTTC. This codes for CASSLASAPGGYTF.

This clone was detected once. The V and J genes are TRBV5-5 and TRBJ2-1; no clear D gene. V shed 3 bases and J shed 8 bases, with 15 bases lying between them. Per the germline V gene, CDR1 is SGHKS and CDR2 is YYEKEE (reference sequence). The CDR3 length is 14 residues. The CDR3 nucleotides read TGTGCCAGCAGCTCCTCGCCGATCAGTTATGAGCAGTTCTTC. Translating it yields CASSSSPISYEQFF.